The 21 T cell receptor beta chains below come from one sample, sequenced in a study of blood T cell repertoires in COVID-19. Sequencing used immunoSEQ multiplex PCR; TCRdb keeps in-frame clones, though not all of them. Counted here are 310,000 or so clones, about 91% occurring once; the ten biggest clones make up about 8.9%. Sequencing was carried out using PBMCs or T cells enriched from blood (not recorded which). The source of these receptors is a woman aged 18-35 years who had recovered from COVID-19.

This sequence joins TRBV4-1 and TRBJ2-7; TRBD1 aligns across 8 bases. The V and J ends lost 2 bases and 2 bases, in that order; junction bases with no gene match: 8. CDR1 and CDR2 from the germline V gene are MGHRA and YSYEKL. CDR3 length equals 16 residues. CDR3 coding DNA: TGCGCCAGCAGCCAATCCCCAGGGACAGGTGCCTACGAGCAGTACTTC. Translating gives CASSQSPGTGAYEQYF.

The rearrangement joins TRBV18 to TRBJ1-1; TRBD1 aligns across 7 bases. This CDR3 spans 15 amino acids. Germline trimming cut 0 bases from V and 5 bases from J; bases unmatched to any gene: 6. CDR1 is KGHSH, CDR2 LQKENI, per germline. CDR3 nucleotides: TGTGCCAGCTCACCACCTAACAGGGGATCGACTGAAGCTTTCTTT. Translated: CASSPPNRGSTEAFF.

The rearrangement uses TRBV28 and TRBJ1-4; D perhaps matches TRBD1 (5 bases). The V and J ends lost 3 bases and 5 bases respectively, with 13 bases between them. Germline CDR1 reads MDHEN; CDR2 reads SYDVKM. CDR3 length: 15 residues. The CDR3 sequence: CASSFGGQTNEKLFF. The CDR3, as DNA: TGTGCCAGCAGTTTCGGTGGACAAACGAATGAAAAACTGTTTTTT.

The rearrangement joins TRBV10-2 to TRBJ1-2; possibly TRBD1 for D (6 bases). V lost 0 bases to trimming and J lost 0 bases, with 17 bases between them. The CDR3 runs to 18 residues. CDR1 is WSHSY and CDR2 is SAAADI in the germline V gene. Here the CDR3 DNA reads TGCGCCAGCAGTGAGTCCCCCGACAGGCCTGCTACTAACTATGGCTACACCTTC. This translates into CASSESPDRPATNYGYTF.

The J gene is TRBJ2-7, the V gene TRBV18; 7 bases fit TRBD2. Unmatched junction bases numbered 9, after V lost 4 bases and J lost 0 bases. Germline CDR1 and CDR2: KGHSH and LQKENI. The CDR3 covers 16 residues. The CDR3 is CASSLLGGSLSYEQYF. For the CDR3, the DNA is TGTGCCAGCTCACTACTCGGGGGGTCCCTCTCCTACGAGCAGTACTTC.

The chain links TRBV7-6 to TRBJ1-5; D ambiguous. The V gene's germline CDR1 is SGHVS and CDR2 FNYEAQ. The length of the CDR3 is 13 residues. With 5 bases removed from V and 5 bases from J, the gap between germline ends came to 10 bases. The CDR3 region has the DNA TGTGCCAGCAGCCCGATCGGTGATCAGCCCCAGCATTTT. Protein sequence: CASSPIGDQPQHF.

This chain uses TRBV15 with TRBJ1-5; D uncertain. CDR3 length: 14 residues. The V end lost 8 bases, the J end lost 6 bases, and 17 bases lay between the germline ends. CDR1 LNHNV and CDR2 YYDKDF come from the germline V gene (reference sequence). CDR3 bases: TGTGCCACCGGCGAGGCCAGTTTAGTTCAGCCCCAGCATTTT. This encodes CATGEASLVQPQHF.

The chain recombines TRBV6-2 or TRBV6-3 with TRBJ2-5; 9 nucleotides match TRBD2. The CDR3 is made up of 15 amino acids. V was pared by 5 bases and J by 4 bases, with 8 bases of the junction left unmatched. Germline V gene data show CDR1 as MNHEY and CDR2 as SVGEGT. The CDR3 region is CASSGLAGWPETQYF. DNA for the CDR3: TGTGCCAGCAGTGGGCTAGCGGGGTGGCCAGAGACCCAGTACTTC.

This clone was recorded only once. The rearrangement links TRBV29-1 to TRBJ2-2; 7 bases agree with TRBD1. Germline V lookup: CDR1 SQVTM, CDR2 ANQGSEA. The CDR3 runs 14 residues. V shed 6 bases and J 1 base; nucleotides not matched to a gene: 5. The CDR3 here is CSVLDRMNTGELFF. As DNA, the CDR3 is TGCAGCGTGCTGGACAGGATGAACACCGGGGAGCTGTTTTTT.

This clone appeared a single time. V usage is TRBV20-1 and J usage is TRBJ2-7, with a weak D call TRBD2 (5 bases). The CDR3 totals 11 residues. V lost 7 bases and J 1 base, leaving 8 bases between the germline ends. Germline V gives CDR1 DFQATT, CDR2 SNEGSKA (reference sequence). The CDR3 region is CSGTSSYEQYF. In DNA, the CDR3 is TGCAGTGGGACTTCTTCCTACGAGCAGTACTTC.

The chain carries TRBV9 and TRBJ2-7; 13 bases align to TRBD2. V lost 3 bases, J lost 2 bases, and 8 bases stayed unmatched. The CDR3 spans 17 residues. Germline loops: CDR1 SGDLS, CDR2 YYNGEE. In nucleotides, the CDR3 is TGTGCCAGCAGCGCCCGCAGTACTAGCGGGAGGGCCTACGAGCAGTACTTC. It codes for CASSARSTSGRAYEQYF.

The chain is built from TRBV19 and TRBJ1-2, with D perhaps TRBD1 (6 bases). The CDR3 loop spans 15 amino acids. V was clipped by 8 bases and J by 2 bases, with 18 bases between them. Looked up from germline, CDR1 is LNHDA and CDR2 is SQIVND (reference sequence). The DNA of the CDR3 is TGTGCCAGTGCTATTACAGGGAGGGCAAACTATGGCTACACCTTC. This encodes CASAITGRANYGYTF. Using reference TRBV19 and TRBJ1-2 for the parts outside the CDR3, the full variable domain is DGGITQSPKYLFRKEGQNVTLSCEQNLNHDAMYWYRQDPGQGLRLIYYSQIVNDFQKGDIAEGYSVSREKKESFPLTVTSAQKNPTAFYLCASAITGRANYGYTFGSGTRLTVV.

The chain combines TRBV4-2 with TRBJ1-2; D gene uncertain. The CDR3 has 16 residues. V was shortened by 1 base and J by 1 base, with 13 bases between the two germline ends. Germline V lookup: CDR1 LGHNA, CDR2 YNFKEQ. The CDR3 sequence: CASSQVSVDFNYGYTF. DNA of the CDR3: TGTGCCAGCAGCCAAGTTTCTGTAGATTTTAACTATGGCTACACCTTC.

CDR3 residues: CASSLVAGTRPTYEQYF. In DNA, the CDR3 is TGTGCCAGCAGCTTAGTAGCCGGGACACGTCCAACCTACGAGCAGTACTTC. The chain links TRBV7-2 to TRBJ2-7, with a possible D match to TRBD1 (6 bases). Germline assignment: CDR1 SGHTA and CDR2 FQGNSA. Trimming took 1 base from V and 2 from J, leaving 18 bases between them. The CDR3 is made up of 17 amino acids.

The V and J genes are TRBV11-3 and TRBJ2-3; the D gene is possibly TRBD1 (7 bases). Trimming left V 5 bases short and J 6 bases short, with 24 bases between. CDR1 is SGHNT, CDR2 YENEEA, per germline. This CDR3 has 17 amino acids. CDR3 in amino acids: CASSPRGQGGSIDTQYF. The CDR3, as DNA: TGTGCCAGCAGCCCACGGGGCCAGGGGGGCTCTATCGATACGCAGTATTTT.

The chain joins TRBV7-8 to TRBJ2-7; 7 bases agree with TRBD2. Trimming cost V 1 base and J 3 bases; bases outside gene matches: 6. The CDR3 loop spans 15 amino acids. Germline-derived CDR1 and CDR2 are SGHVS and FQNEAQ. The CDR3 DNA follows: TGTGCCAGCAGCTTAGAGGCGGGAGTTCGCTACGAGCAGTACTTC. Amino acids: CASSLEAGVRYEQYF.

The CDR3 DNA reads as TGTGCCAGCAGAAGGGACAGGGGGCCGTTCGGGTACAATGAGCAGTTCTTC. Translation gives CASRRDRGPFGYNEQFF. This chain uses TRBV27 with TRBJ2-1, with 12 bases identical to TRBD1. Germline values: CDR1 MNHEY, CDR2 SMNVEV (reference sequence). The J segment lost 4 bases and the V segment lost 6 bases, leaving 10 bases of the junction unmatched. CDR3 length: 17 residues.

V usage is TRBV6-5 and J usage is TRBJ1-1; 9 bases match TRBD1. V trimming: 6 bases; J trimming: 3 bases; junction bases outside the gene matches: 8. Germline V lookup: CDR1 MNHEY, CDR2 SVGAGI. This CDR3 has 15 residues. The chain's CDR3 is CASRVPGTGYTEAFF. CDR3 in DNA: TGTGCCAGCAGAGTCCCCGGGACAGGGTACACTGAAGCTTTCTTT.

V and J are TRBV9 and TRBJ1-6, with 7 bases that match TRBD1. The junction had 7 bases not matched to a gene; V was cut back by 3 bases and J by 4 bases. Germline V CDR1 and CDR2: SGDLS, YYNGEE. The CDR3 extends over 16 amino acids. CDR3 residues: CASSDGTVAYNSPLHF. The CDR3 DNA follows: TGTGCCAGCAGCGATGGGACAGTTGCTTATAATTCACCCCTCCACTTT. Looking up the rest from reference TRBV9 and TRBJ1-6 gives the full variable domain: DSGVTQTPKHLITATGQRVTLRCSPRSGDLSVYWYQQSLDQGLQFLIQYYNGEERAKGNILERFSAQQFPDLHSELNLSSLELGDSALYFCASSDGTVAYNSPLHFGNGTRLTVT.

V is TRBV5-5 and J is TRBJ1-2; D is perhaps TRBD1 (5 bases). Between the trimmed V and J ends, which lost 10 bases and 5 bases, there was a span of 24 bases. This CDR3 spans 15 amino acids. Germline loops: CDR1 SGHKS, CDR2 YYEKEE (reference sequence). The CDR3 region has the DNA TGTGCCGGCTCGGAGCATCAGGGATTTGATTATGGCTACACCTTC. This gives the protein CAGSEHQGFDYGYTF.

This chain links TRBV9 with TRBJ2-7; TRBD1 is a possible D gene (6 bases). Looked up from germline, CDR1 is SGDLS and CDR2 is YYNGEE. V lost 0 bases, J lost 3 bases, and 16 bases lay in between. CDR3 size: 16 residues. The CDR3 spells CASSVATGTAFYEQYF. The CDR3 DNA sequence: TGTGCCAGCAGCGTAGCTACAGGGACGGCATTCTACGAGCAGTACTTC.